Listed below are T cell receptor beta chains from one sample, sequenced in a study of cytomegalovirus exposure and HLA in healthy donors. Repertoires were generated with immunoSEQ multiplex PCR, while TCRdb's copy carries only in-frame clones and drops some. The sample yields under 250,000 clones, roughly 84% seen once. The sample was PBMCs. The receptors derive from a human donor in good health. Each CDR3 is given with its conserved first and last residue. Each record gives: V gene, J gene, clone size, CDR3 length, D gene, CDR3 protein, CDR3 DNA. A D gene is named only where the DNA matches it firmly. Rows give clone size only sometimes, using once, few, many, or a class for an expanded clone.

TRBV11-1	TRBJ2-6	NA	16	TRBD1	CASSQGVGTGANVLTF	TGTGCCAGCAGCCAGGGGGTGGGGACCGGGGCCAACGTCCTGACTTTC
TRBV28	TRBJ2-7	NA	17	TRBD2	CASSLSTTSGTGYEQYF	TGTGCCAGCAGTTTATCTACGACTAGCGGGACCGGTTACGAGCAGTACTTC
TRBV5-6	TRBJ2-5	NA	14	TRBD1	CASSPDRGLETQYF	TGTGCCAGCAGCCCGGACAGGGGGCTTGAGACCCAGTACTTC
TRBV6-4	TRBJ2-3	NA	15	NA	CASSDDTECTDTQYF	TGTGCCAGCAGTGACGACACTGAGTGCACAGATACGCAGTATTTT
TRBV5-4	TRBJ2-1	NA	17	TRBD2	CASSPNPGTSGSHEQFF	TGTGCCAGCAGCCCAAACCCGGGGACTAGCGGGAGTCATGAGCAGTTCTTC
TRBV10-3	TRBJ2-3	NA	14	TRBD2	CATKPGTSADTQYF	TGTGCCACGAAACCCGGGACTAGCGCCGATACGCAGTATTTT
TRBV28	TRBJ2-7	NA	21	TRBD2	CASSSYIRTSGSLFDSYEQYF	TGTGCCAGCAGTTCATATATACGGACTAGCGGGAGTCTATTTGATAGCTACGAGCAGTACTTC
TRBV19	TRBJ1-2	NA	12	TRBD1	CASRTGMGGYTF	TGTGCCAGTAGGACAGGGATGGGTGGCTACACCTTC
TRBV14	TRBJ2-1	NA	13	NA	CASSQVVRNEQFF	TGTGCCAGCAGCCAAGTGGTGAGGAATGAGCAGTTCTTC
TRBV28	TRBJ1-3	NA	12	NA	CASSRLGNTIYF	TGTGCCAGCAGCCGTTTGGGAAACACCATATATTTT
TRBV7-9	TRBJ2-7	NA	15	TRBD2	CASSDGLAGSYEQYF	TGTGCCAGCAGCGACGGACTAGCGGGATCCTACGAGCAGTACTTC
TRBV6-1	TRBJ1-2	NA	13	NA	CASSPFRPTGYTF	TGTGCCAGCAGTCCCTTTCGTCCTACTGGCTACACCTTC
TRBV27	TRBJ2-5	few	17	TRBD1	CASNPKGQGVPQETQYF	TGTGCCAGCAACCCAAAAGGGCAGGGGGTCCCCCAAGAGACCCAGTACTTC
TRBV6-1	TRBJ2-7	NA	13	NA	CASSERPGYEQYF	TGTGCCAGCAGTGAACGGCCAGGCTACGAGCAGTACTTC
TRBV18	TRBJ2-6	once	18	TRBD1	CASSPQQGVYSGANVLTF	TGTGCCAGCTCACCACAACAGGGGGTCTACTCTGGGGCCAACGTCCTGACTTTC
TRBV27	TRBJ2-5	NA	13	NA	CASSLSLRETQYF	TGTGCCAGCAGTTTATCCCTCCGGGAGACCCAGTACTTC
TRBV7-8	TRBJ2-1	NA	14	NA	CASSLGPSVDEQFF	TGTGCCAGCAGCTTAGGGCCTAGCGTAGATGAGCAGTTCTTC
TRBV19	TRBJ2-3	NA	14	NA	CASSRVEAIDTQYF	TGTGCCAGTAGTAGAGTAGAGGCAATAGATACGCAGTATTTT
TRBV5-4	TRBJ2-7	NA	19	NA	CASSFLVLNAGTEAYEQYF	TGTGCCAGCAGCTTTCTAGTTCTCAACGCCGGGACTGAAGCCTACGAGCAGTACTTC
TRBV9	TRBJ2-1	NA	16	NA	CASSVATQDTYNEQFF	TGTGCCAGCAGCGTAGCCACCCAGGACACTTACAATGAGCAGTTCTTC
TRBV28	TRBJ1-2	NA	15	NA	CASSKSSAGARGYTF	TGTGCCAGCAGCAAAAGTAGTGCGGGGGCGCGGGGCTACACCTTC
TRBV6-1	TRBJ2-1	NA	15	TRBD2	CASSDGGSGYNEQFF	TGTGCCAGCAGTGATGGCGGGAGTGGCTACAATGAGCAGTTCTTC
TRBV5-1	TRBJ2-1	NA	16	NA	CASSLGSGSSYNEQFF	TGCGCCAGCAGCTTGGGTAGCGGAAGCTCCTACAATGAGCAGTTCTTC
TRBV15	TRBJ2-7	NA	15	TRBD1	CATSPGQGAAGEQYF	TGTGCCACCAGTCCGGGACAGGGGGCAGCCGGCGAGCAGTACTTC
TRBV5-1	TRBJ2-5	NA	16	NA	CASSLALDSYQETQYF	TGCGCCAGCAGCTTGGCCCTCGACAGCTACCAAGAGACCCAGTACTTC
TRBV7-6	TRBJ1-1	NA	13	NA	CASRRGRNTEAFF	TGTGCCAGCAGGAGAGGGAGGAACACTGAAGCTTTCTTT
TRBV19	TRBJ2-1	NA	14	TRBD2	CASKPGLAGAEQFF	TGTGCCAGTAAACCTGGACTAGCGGGAGCTGAGCAGTTCTTC
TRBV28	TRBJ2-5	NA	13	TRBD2	CASSLSGMETQYF	TGTGCCAGCAGTTTGAGCGGGATGGAGACCCAGTACTTC
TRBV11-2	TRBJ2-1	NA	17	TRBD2	CASSLGWGGSSYNEQFF	TGTGCCAGCAGCTTAGGGTGGGGCGGGAGCTCCTACAATGAGCAGTTCTTC
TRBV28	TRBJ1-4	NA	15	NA	CASSLRGAGGEKLFF	TGTGCCAGCAGTTTAAGGGGGGCCGGGGGGGAAAAACTGTTTTTT
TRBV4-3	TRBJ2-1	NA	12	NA	CASSQTRQKQFF	TGCGCCAGCAGCCAAACGCGACAAAAGCAGTTCTTC
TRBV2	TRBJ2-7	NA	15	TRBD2	CASSEASGSSYEQYF	TGTGCCAGCAGTGAGGCTAGCGGGAGTTCCTACGAGCAGTACTTC
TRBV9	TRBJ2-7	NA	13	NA	CASSVGQTYEQYF	TGTGCCAGCAGCGTAGGACAGACCTACGAGCAGTACTTC
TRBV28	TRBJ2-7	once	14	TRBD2	CASGSSGSSYEQYF	TGTGCCAGCGGGAGTAGCGGGAGCTCCTACGAGCAGTACTTC
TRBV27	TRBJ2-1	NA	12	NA	CASSHPSDTEFF	TGTGCCAGCAGCCACCCTAGCGACACAGAGTTCTTC
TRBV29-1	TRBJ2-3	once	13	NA	CSVDLRGTDTQYF	TGCAGCGTTGACCTTCGAGGCACAGATACGCAGTATTTT
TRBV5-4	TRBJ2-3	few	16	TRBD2	CASSLRLAGRTDTQYF	TGTGCCAGCAGCTTAAGGCTAGCGGGACGCACAGATACGCAGTATTTT
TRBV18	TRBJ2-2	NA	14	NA	CASSPVLEAGELFF	TGTGCCAGCTCACCGGTCCTGGAGGCCGGGGAGCTGTTTTTT
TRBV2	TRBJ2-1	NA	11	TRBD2	CASRGEGEQFF	TGTGCCAGCAGAGGGGAGGGTGAGCAGTTCTTC
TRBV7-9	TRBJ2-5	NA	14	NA	CSSSLRPGRETQYF	TGTTCCAGCAGCTTACGACCGGGTCGAGAGACCCAGTACTTC
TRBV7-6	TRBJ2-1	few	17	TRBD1	CASSPTPGQELYNEQFF	TGTGCCAGCAGCCCAACCCCGGGACAGGAACTCTACAATGAGCAGTTCTTC
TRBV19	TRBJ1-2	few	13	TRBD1	CASSYDRAYGYTF	TGTGCCAGTAGCTACGACAGGGCCTATGGCTACACCTTC
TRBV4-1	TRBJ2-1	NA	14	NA	CASSQYRGYNEQFF	TGCGCCAGCAGCCAATATCGAGGGTACAATGAGCAGTTCTTC
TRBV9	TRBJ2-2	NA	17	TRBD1	CASSVVGQGARTGELFF	TGTGCCAGCAGCGTAGTTGGCCAGGGGGCGCGTACCGGGGAGCTGTTTTTT